This T cell receptor (beta chain) was profiled in a study of cytomegalovirus exposure and HLA in healthy donors. Overall study findings and caveats: The only immune exposure information that was available was CMV serostatus.

Remarks on this clone: Its target is unknown.

This CDR3 has 13 amino acids. The germline V gene encodes CDR1 ENHRY and CDR2 SYGVKD. The ends were cut back, 2 bases at V and 6 bases at J, with 7 bases in the middle. In the PCR, 60 Vbeta and 13 Jbeta primers were used. The method was immunoSEQ multiplex PCR; TCRdb's version includes in-frame clones alone and lacks a portion of them. The sample lists some 150,000 clones; roughly 65% were seen once. The sequencing sample was made of PBMCs. The rearrangement joins TRBV10-3 to TRBJ1-4; no reliable D call. The clonotype was recovered from a man aged 60-69 years in good health and CMV-seronegative. The CDR3 protein is CAISERRDEKLFF. The DNA of the CDR3 is TGTGCCATCAGTGAGAGGAGGGATGAAAAACTGTTTTTT.